This TCR beta chain was retrieved from a study of cytomegalovirus exposure and HLA in healthy donors. General observations from the study: According to the study, 160 or so TCR beta chains were cytomegalovirus-associated. Reported performance of the classifier showed diagnosis of cytomegalovirus status with high specificity and sensitivity. In a later analysis, at a false discovery rate of 0.05, approximately 15,000 TCR beta sequences matched HLA alleles. A later analysis showed that HLA-associated TCR beta chains had undergone more clonal expansion than equally common others.

The PCR contained 60 Vbeta and 13 Jbeta primers. The assay was immunoSEQ multiplex PCR, and TCRdb's table has in-frame clones only and misses some. The data hold more than 95,000 clones, with 60% to 80% observed a single time. The CDR3 loop spans 14 amino acids. Germline CDR1 reads SGHRS; CDR2 reads YFSETQ. With 4 bases clipped from V and 0 bases from J, the junction kept 3 bases outside the gene matches. As for this clone: Its antigen is not identified.

V is TRBV5-1 and J is TRBJ2-5; 7 bases line up with TRBD1. The clonotype was recovered from a young man in good health and CMV-seronegative. The sequenced material came from PBMCs. The CDR3 bases are TGCGCCAGCAGCCCGACAGGGTACCAAGAGACCCAGTACTTC. Its translation is CASSPTGYQETQYF.